Listed below are T cell receptor beta chains from one sample, sequenced in a study of cytomegalovirus exposure and HLA in healthy donors. Some clones are missing from TCRdb's copy, which holds only in-frame ones; the method was immunoSEQ multiplex PCR. The repertoire includes 130,000 or so clones, almost 85% of them detected once, and more than 1.5% sits in the top ten. Material for sequencing was PBMCs. Receptors were obtained from a woman between 40 and 55 years old in good health and CMV-seronegative. CDR3s leave out the opening cysteine and the closing phenylalanine or tryptophan. The order of the fields is V gene, J gene, CDR3 protein.

v_gene: TRBV7-3
j_gene: TRBJ1-3
CDR3aa: ASSATTGNTIY

v_gene: TRBV10-2
j_gene: TRBJ1-5
CDR3aa: ASTGGGQPQH

v_gene: TRBV28
j_gene: TRBJ1-1
CDR3aa: ASSLLQGLDTEAF

v_gene: TRBV12-5
j_gene: TRBJ1-2
CDR3aa: ASGGGFGYT

v_gene: TRBV2
j_gene: TRBJ1-1
CDR3aa: ASRPSRGLTEAF

v_gene: TRBV9
j_gene: TRBJ2-3
CDR3aa: ASSANRLAESTDTQY

v_gene: TRBV18
j_gene: TRBJ2-5
CDR3aa: ASSPMGRETQY

v_gene: TRBV2
j_gene: TRBJ1-1
CDR3aa: ASSGLRNTEAF

v_gene: TRBV5-1
j_gene: TRBJ2-7
CDR3aa: ASSRQGAPGEQY

v_gene: TRBV15
j_gene: TRBJ2-5
CDR3aa: ATSRTWTEPVETQY

v_gene: TRBV6-5
j_gene: TRBJ1-1
CDR3aa: ASSPPGKTEAF

v_gene: TRBV28
j_gene: TRBJ2-7
CDR3aa: ASSITSGRINEQY

v_gene: TRBV27
j_gene: TRBJ1-1
CDR3aa: ASSRSHRVGTEAF

v_gene: TRBV23-1
j_gene: TRBJ1-1
CDR3aa: ASSQSLSGTVNTEAF

v_gene: TRBV6-1
j_gene: TRBJ1-4
CDR3aa: ASRNSNEKLF

v_gene: TRBV4-1
j_gene: TRBJ2-1
CDR3aa: ASSQVGLQNSYNEQF

v_gene: TRBV30
j_gene: TRBJ2-1
CDR3aa: AWSTGLAGPYNEQF

v_gene: TRBV7-6
j_gene: TRBJ2-7
CDR3aa: ASSFGQIYEQY

v_gene: TRBV2
j_gene: TRBJ2-1
CDR3aa: ASVLLAVPNEQF

v_gene: TRBV11-2
j_gene: TRBJ2-7
CDR3aa: ASSLDGSSYEQY

v_gene: TRBV6-5
j_gene: TRBJ1-2
CDR3aa: ASRSPGTGDGYT

v_gene: TRBV11-2
j_gene: TRBJ1-1
CDR3aa: ASSLEAFAGTEAF

v_gene: TRBV5-1
j_gene: TRBJ2-3
CDR3aa: ASSSGTSAGTDTQY

v_gene: TRBV19
j_gene: TRBJ2-6
CDR3aa: ASSEGSGANVLT

v_gene: TRBV6-1
j_gene: TRBJ2-7
CDR3aa: ASSESRVYEQY

v_gene: TRBV5-1
j_gene: TRBJ2-3
CDR3aa: ASKAQGATDTQY

v_gene: TRBV5-1
j_gene: TRBJ1-4
CDR3aa: ASSRQATNEKLF

v_gene: TRBV7-9
j_gene: TRBJ2-7
CDR3aa: ASSRPGQGYYEQY

v_gene: TRBV25-1
j_gene: TRBJ2-3
CDR3aa: ASTSFPLDTQY

v_gene: TRBV7-2
j_gene: TRBJ1-2
CDR3aa: ASSPGPDRDNYGYT

v_gene: TRBV19
j_gene: TRBJ2-5
CDR3aa: ASSRGVQETQY

v_gene: TRBV9
j_gene: TRBJ1-2
CDR3aa: ASSLETGTANYGYT

v_gene: TRBV10-1
j_gene: TRBJ1-4
CDR3aa: ASTRTGETNEKLF

v_gene: TRBV5-4
j_gene: TRBJ1-2
CDR3aa: ASSRDSIEGYT

v_gene: TRBV5-1
j_gene: TRBJ2-3
CDR3aa: ASSPGLAGGTDTQY